The TCR beta chain under discussion was sequenced for a study of T-cell memory formation after mild COVID-19. TCRdb itself ran the 5' RACE reads through MiXCR, one entry per CDR3 protein. The sample yields more than 110,000 distinct CDR3 sequences, around 25% seen once. V lost 1 base and J 4 bases, leaving 10 bases between the germline ends. Germline V gene lookup returns CDR1 SEHNR and CDR2 FQNEAQ (reference sequence). The CDR3 is made up of 14 amino acids. The genes are TRBV7-9 and TRBJ1-2; D is uncertain. The sequencing input was PBMCs or a T cell subset sorted from them (not recorded which). The source is an adult woman who had mild COVID-19 (a few samples of this study predate the infection). Cell type and time point are not known. The CDR3, as DNA: TGTGCCAGCAGCTTAGGAGCAGTCCTCTATGGCTACACCTTC. It translates to CASSLGAVLYGYTF. Complete variable domain (other parts from reference TRBV7-9 and TRBJ1-2): DTGVSQNPRHKITKRGQNVTFRCDPISEHNRLYWYRQTLGQGPEFLTYFQNEAQLEKSRLLSDRFSAERPKGSFSTLEIQRTEQGDSAMYLCASSLGAVLYGYTFGSGTRLTVV.